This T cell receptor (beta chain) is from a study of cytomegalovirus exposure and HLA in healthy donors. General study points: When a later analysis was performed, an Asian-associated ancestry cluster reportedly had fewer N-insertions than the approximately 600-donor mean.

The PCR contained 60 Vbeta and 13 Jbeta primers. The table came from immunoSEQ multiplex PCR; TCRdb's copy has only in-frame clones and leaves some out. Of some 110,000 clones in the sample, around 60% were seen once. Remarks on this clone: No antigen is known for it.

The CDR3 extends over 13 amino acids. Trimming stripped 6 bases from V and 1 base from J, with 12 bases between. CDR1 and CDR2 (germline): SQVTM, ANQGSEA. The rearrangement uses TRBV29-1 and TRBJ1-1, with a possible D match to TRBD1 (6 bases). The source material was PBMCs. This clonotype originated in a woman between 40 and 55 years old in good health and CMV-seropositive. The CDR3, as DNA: TGCAGCGTCATTCGAGGGGGGAACACTGAAGCTTTCTTT. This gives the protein CSVIRGGNTEAFF.